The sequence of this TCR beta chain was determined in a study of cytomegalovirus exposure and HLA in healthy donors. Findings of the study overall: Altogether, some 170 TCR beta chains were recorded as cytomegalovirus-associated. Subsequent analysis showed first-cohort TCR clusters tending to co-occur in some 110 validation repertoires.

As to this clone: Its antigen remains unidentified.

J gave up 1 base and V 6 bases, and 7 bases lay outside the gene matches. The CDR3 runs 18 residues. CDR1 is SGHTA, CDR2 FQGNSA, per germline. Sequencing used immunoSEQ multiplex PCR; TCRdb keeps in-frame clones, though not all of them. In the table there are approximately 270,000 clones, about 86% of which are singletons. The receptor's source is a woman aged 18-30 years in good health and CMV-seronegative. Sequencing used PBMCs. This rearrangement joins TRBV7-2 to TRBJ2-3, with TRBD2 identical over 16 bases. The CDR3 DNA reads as TGTGCCAGCAGTAGGGGACTAGCGGGGGGGCGCGGCACAGATACGCAGTATTTT. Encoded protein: CASSRGLAGGRGTDTQYF.